This TCR beta chain was recorded in a study of control samples from healthy donors and cancer patients. The length of the CDR3 is 15 residues. Germline V gene lookup returns CDR1 SEHNR and CDR2 FQNEAQ (reference sequence). V gave up 2 bases and J gave up 4 bases; unmatched junction bases: 4. The protocol was immunoSEQ multiplex PCR, while the TCRdb copy is restricted to in-frame clones and leaves out a portion. The sample has about 120,000 clones, approximately 88% seen once; the top ten hold approximately 3.2%. Sequenced material: blood. The gene calls are TRBV7-9 and TRBJ2-3; 9 bases are shared with TRBD1. The TCR sequence derives from a man between 35 and 55 years old in good health. The CDR3 region is CASSLRDRVADTQYF. In DNA, the CDR3 is TGTGCCAGCAGCTTAAGGGACAGGGTCGCAGATACGCAGTATTTT.